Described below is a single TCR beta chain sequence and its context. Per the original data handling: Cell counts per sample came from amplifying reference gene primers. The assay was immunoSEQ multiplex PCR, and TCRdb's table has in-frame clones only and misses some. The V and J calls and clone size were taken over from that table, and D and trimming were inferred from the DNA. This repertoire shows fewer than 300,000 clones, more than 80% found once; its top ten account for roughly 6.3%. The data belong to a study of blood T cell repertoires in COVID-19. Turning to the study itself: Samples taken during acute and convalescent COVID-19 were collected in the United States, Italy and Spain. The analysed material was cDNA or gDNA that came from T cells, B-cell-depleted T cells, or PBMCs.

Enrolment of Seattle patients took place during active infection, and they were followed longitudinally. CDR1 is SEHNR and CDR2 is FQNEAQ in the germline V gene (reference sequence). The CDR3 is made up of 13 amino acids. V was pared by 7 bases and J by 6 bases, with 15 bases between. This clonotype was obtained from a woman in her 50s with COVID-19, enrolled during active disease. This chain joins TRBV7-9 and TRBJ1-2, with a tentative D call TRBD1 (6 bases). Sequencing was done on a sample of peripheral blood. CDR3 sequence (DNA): TGTGCCAGCACCCGAGGGGGGGCGCATGGCTACACCTTC. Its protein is CASTRGGAHGYTF.